The rows below give T cell receptor beta chains drawn from one sample of a study of T cell responses to AZD1222 COVID-19 vaccine. Clones were sequenced by immunoSEQ multiplex PCR, and TCRdb holds only the in-frame ones, with some missing. The data contain roughly 140,000 clones, roughly 88% of them singletons. The specimen comprised peripheral blood, sampled 28 days after the second AZD1222 dose. These receptors originate from an adult who received the AZD1222 COVID-19 vaccine. Each CDR3 is given with its conserved first and last residue. The D gene is left open where the match is weak. Not all rows give a size; the values are once, few, many and, for expanded clones, a class.

V	size	D	J	DNA	CDR3
TRBV4-1	-	TRBD1	TRBJ1-2	TGCGCCAGCAGCCAAGATCAGGGGTCGACAGGGATCGGGTATGGCTACACCTTC	CASSQDQGSTGIGYGYTF
TRBV2	-	-	TRBJ2-5	TGTGCCAGCAGTGCTCAACTAGGTCAAGAGACCCAGTACTTC	CASSAQLGQETQYF
TRBV20-1	-	-	TRBJ1-1	TGCAGTGCTAGTGCCGGACTAAAAAACACTGAAGCTTTCTTT	CSASAGLKNTEAFF
TRBV12-3/TRBV12-4	once	TRBD1	TRBJ2-1	TGTGCCAGCAGTATCGGGACAGTTGAGCAGTTCTTC	CASSIGTVEQFF
TRBV2	-	-	TRBJ2-3	TGTGCCAGCAGTGGAATGACCCAAGATACGCAGTATTTT	CASSGMTQDTQYF
TRBV14	few	-	TRBJ1-2	TGTGCCAGCAGCCCGTCAGGGCCGGGTGGCTACACCTTC	CASSPSGPGGYTF
TRBV9	-	-	TRBJ1-1	TGTGCCAGCAGCGCTCCACGGCGTGAAGCTTTCTTT	CASSAPRREAFF
TRBV5-1	-	TRBD2	TRBJ2-1	TGCGCCAGCAGCTCACTAGCGGGAGGGGACTACAATGAGCAGTTCTTC	CASSSLAGGDYNEQFF
TRBV6-6	-	-	TRBJ1-2	TGTGCCAGCAGTACGACCGGGAATAACTATGGCTACACCTTC	CASSTTGNNYGYTF
TRBV19	-	-	TRBJ2-2	TGTGCCAGTAGTATTGTTAACACCGGGGAGCTGTTTTTT	CASSIVNTGELFF
TRBV6-5	-	TRBD2	TRBJ2-5	TGTGCCAGCAGAGGACTAGCGGGGGACGAGACCCAGTACTTC	CASRGLAGDETQYF
TRBV21-1	-	-	TRBJ2-4	TGTGCCAGAACAGGGAGGGGGCACATTCAGTACTTC	CARTGRGHIQYF
TRBV7-8	-	TRBD1	TRBJ1-2	TGTGCCAGCAGCCCGGGGACAGGGGGCGATCAGGTCGATGGCTACACCTTC	CASSPGTGGDQVDGYTF
TRBV5-1	-	TRBD2	TRBJ2-1	TGCGCCAGCAGCCCCGGGACTACCTTCGAGCAGTTCTTC	CASSPGTTFEQFF
TRBV3-1/TRBV3-2	-	-	TRBJ2-7	TGTGCCAGCAGCCCGAGACAGGGGAGGGGGATCTACGAGCAGTACTTC	CASSPRQGRGIYEQYF
TRBV2	-	-	TRBJ1-1	TGTGCCAGCAGTGATGAGCAGAACACTGAAGCTTTCTTT	CASSDEQNTEAFF
TRBV5-1	-	-	TRBJ1-6	TGCGCCAGCAGCTTGGGACAAAATAATTCACCCCTCCACTTT	CASSLGQNNSPLHF
TRBV6-5	-	TRBD1	TRBJ1-5	TGTGCCAGCACCCCAGGAAGGGGGCTATCGCAGCCCCAGCATTTT	CASTPGRGLSQPQHF
TRBV20-1	-	-	TRBJ1-5	TGCAGTGCTAGTGATAACAATCAGCCCCAGCATTTT	CSASDNNQPQHF
TRBV5-6	-	-	TRBJ2-3	TGTGCCAGCAGCGGGCTGGGTGAGAGGTACGGCACAGATACGCAGTATTTT	CASSGLGERYGTDTQYF
TRBV15	-	-	TRBJ2-1	TGTGCCACCAGCAGAGATCTGCAGGGGGGAAATGAGCAGTTCTTC	CATSRDLQGGNEQFF
TRBV5-1	once	TRBD1	TRBJ1-1	TGCGCCAGCAGCCCCGGCGGGGGACAGGGGAACACTGAAGCTTTCTTT	CASSPGGGQGNTEAFF
TRBV19	-	TRBD2	TRBJ2-3	TGTGCCAGTAGTACTAGCGGGAGTGGGGATACGCAGTATTTT	CASSTSGSGDTQYF
TRBV5-1	-	TRBD1	TRBJ1-2	TGCGCCAGCAGCACGGGGACAGGGCCCCTATTTGGCTACACCTTC	CASSTGTGPLFGYTF
TRBV12-3/TRBV12-4	-	-	TRBJ1-5	TGTGCCAGCAGCCTCGACAGCAATCAGCCCCAGCATTTT	CASSLDSNQPQHF
TRBV10-3	-	-	TRBJ1-2	TGTGCCATTCGCAGGGACTTGCTGGTTGGCTACACCTTC	CAIRRDLLVGYTF
TRBV6-1	-	-	TRBJ2-1	TGTGCCAGCAGTGAAGCGACTCTGGGGACGAGCTCCTACAATGAGCAGTTCTTC	CASSEATLGTSSYNEQFF
TRBV27	-	-	TRBJ1-5	TGTGCCAGCAGCCCTATTAGCCGTCGGTTTGAGCCCCAGCATTTT	CASSPISRRFEPQHF
TRBV5-4	-	-	TRBJ2-1	TGTGCCAGCAGTAAAGGGATCAAGCAGTTCTTC	CASSKGIKQFF
TRBV6-6	-	TRBD1	TRBJ1-2	TGTGCCAGCAGTGACCGACAGGGGATAGGCTACACCTTC	CASSDRQGIGYTF
TRBV7-2	-	TRBD2	TRBJ2-2	TGTGCCAGCAGCTCCCCGAGGACTAGCGGGAACACCGGGGAGCTGTTTTTT	CASSSPRTSGNTGELFF
TRBV5-1	-	TRBD1	TRBJ2-7	TGCGCCAGCAGCTCCGGGACAGTATATAACGAGCAGTACTTC	CASSSGTVYNEQYF